This TCR beta chain emerged from a study of cytomegalovirus exposure and HLA in healthy donors (TCRdb year 2017). About the study as a whole: An earlier analysis of roughly 500 of the donors reported 250 to 350 Gb of sequence data and some 120 million unique TCR beta sequences from 150 million to 200 million T cells. Typing coverage differed by locus: A, B, C, DRB1 and DQB1 were typed in about 629-640 donors, DQA1 in around 500, DPA1 in approximately 600, and DPB1 in around 440. A later genetic analysis took genome-wide SNP genotypes for about 65% of the 666 donors and used that subset as a discovery cohort. All discovery cohort repertoires had been generated using a single sequencing platform. Among the roughly 390 genotyped donors, approximately 77% belonged to the genetic ancestry cluster associated with self-reported Caucasian donors. Roughly five DR-DQ haplotypes were treated as single units for association and clustering because of strong linkage in the cohort. The study used immunosequencing to profile the T cell repertoires of approximately 650 subjects and linked those repertoires to cytomegalovirus serostatus. High-throughput TCR immunosequencing, statistical association of individual TCRs with disease status, and machine learning were combined to predict cytomegalovirus infection status. A later analysis re-analyzed previously published TCR beta repertoires from roughly 690 donors and added high-resolution HLA genotyping to study TCR occurrence patterns. Among 398 genotyped donors of the cohort, an average of approximately 220,000 unique TCR beta nucleotide sequences was sequenced per donor, of which approximately 18% were non-productive. Alongside the repertoire data, information on donor age, sex, ethnicity and CMV serostatus was compiled. A separate validation cohort of roughly 130 different subjects was used in addition to the roughly 670-subject first cohort. Class I and class II HLA loci were covered by the typing at four-digit resolution. The later analysis used no new phenotypic data to find candidate immune exposures, relying instead on TCR beta sequences and their occurrence across donors. An early release covering some 640 HLA-typed donors comprised approximately 300 gigabases of sequencing data and approximately 80 million unique TCR sequences. An earlier analysis of roughly 600 of the donors used high-throughput TCR beta sequencing to judge whether each TCR beta V gene segment behaved as functional or pseudogenic. The study was designed to test whether signatures of past pathogen exposure could be identified by cataloging public T cell receptors. Findings and caveats that apply to the study as a whole: Cytomegalovirus status was reported to be diagnosed by the classifier with high specificity and sensitivity in both the original and validation cohorts. According to a later genetic analysis, donors in an Asian-associated ancestry cluster had fewer N-insertions in productive TCRs than the approximately 700-donor mean. Some IMGT-functional V segments, including TRBV6-2 and TRBV6-3, could not be told apart with the 87-base-pair reads, so those segments were excluded. A group of highly shared sequence variants was considered likely to be a technical artifact of the sequencing pipeline. A later analysis found that HLA-associated TCR beta chains were more clonally expanded and had lower generation probabilities than equally common non-associated chains. In a later analysis, most CMV-associated TCR beta chains were found to appear HLA-restricted, with HLA associations seemingly driven largely by CMV exposure. An association between a missense DCLRE1C variant and V-gene and J-gene trimming of TCR beta chains was found in a later genetic analysis and replicated in an independent cohort. The cohort was sequenced for TCR beta chains only, and without alpha or paired-chain data the features that could be detected were limited. In the study, some 160 TCR beta chains were listed as associated with cytomegalovirus. Strong co-occurrence of HLA alleles, especially DR and DQ, made assigning TCR associations to individual alleles difficult. In a later analysis, the rate of TCR association differed among HLA loci, with DRB1 alleles having the most associated TCRs and HLA-C alleles having the fewest. Immune exposure information for the cohort was limited to CMV serostatus. In a later analysis, several top co-occurrence clusters were reported to appear linked to parvovirus B19, influenza, CMV and Epstein-Barr virus. It was suggested by the authors that the approach could potentially be generalized to other disease states and immunological phenotypes. Sequencing depth was assumed to be roughly uniform across donors in the presence/absence analyses, though that assumption may not hold. A few of the identified cytomegalovirus-associated TCR beta chains were confirmed in vitro to be specific for cytomegalovirus antigens. Linkage disequilibrium might explain the correlated functional status among segregating V segments, but an unknown experimental factor could not be excluded. Because HLA typing was unavailable for some donors at each locus, only the typed subset was used in association tests. Because counts were too low, approximately 18 rarely observed V segments, including chromosome 9 orphons, were excluded from the earlier analysis of a few hundred of the donors. At a false discovery rate of 0.05, a later analysis linked 16,000 or so TCR beta sequences to specific HLA alleles. In an earlier analysis of some 640 of the donors, most TCR beta V segments were observed in productive rearrangements about 87% or about 30% of the time, broadly matching IMGT annotations. Across donors, most TCR sequences were observed very rarely, whereas some public TCRs were present in many individuals. A further reported finding was that TCR beta sequences accurately predicted the HLA-A and HLA-B alleles for most subjects in the first cohort.

Trimming accounts for 6 bases at V and 7 bases at J, while the number of junction bases matched to no gene is 11. The CDR3 spans 15 residues, from the cysteine through the phenylalanine. The kept DNA is CDR3 alone, 45 bases in frame from the first base. CDR1 is given as SGHTA and CDR2 as FQGNSA, both from the germline V gene. Libraries were built with the immunoSEQ multiplex PCR assay. For the multiplex PCR, a mixture combining 60 forward primers for TCR Vbeta segments and 13 reverse primers for TCR Jbeta segments was used. The CDR3 region of rearranged TCR beta genes was amplified from genomic DNA with a multiplex PCR assay. The Illumina HiSeq System was used to sequence the amplified TCR beta libraries as 87-base-pair reads. The source study handled its data this way. In a later analysis, 80 million or so unique TCR beta chains were counted across the roughly 670 repertoires, and roughly 9.9 million of these chains were shared by at least two donors. Raw reads were error-corrected and collapsed into unique sequences by a nearest-neighbor algorithm in which closely related sequences were merged to remove PCR and sequencing errors. Alignment of CDR3 sequences to IMGT reference sequences was used to assign V, D and J gene segments. Each retained sequence needed at least a six-nucleotide match to both a V gene segment and a J gene segment. A rearrangement counted as productive if the CDR3 had no stop codons and remained in frame with V and J, and every other rearrangement counted as non-productive. Following IMGT convention, CDR3 was defined as the stretch from the second conserved V-encoded cysteine up to the conserved J-encoded phenylalanine. The earlier analysis of 587 of the donors excluded sequences that lacked an unambiguous match to a single V gene segment. In an earlier analysis of around 590 of the donors, a V segment was called functional when productive rearrangements were above 56.7%, and segregating when the standard deviation between donors exceeded 5%. A statistical classification framework was developed to diagnose cytomegalovirus status using the catalog of TCR beta chain sequences. V and J gene assignment, in a later analysis, came from comparing TCR nucleotide sequences with IMGT/GENE-DB human TR gene sequences. A later analysis assigned CDR3 sequences and most-parsimonious VDJ recombination scenarios with the TCRdist pipeline. In a later analysis, each TCR beta chain was defined by its CDR3 amino acid sequence together with its V-gene family, and reads without a unique V-gene family were excluded. As a way to deal with suspected cross-contamination and a sequencing artifact, a later analysis dropped roughly 600 nucleotide sequences that were highly shared and had low generation probability. For each public chain, a later analysis derived a clonal expansion index from normalized ranks of inferred template counts within each repertoire. In a later analysis, generation probabilities were computed with a VDJ recombination model fitted to out-of-frame rearrangements, and the resulting probabilities were checked against IGoR. In a later analysis, TCR-TCR, TCR-HLA and TCR-CMV co-occurrence was scored with hypergeometric tests, and a repertoire-size bias correction was applied to TCR pairs. False discovery rates were estimated in a later analysis by permuting HLA or CMV assignments 20 times. A later analysis grouped co-occurring TCRs with DBSCAN, adding TCRdist sequence similarity when clustering within HLA-allele-positive subsets. Co-occurrence clustering excluded repertoires with fewer than 30,000 or more than 120,000 public chains, plus five with anomalous nucleotide sharing. Not all clones reach the TCRdb copy of this immuneACCESS table, which keeps in-frame sequences only. Checked studies attribute under half of the gap to unresolved V genes and leave the rest unexplained. For V, J and clone size, that table is used; D and trimming come from the DNA. This sample gives 150,000 to 200,000 clones in total; roughly 72% of them show up just once. About 1% of the sample is in the top ten clones.

This clone was detected a few times. Its antigen specificity is not known. Nothing much larger sits one base from this clone, and base qualities are not available. The cohort comprised several hundred healthy bone marrow donors. All cohort members were sampled while nominally healthy, although unrecorded immune exposures were likely present. The donor was CMV seronegative and was included in the group of under 450 seronegative cohort members. Each donor provided a peripheral blood sample, and peripheral blood mononuclear cells were used for TCR beta sequencing. The Qiagen DNeasy Blood Extraction Kit was used to extract genomic DNA from the blood cell samples.

Sequenced: PBMCs. In this chain, TRBV7-2 is recombined with TRBJ2-2; a stretch of 7 junction bases matches TRBD1. The receptor's source is a woman aged 40 to 50 in good health and CMV-seronegative. CDR3 region: CASSARGRTNGELFF. In nucleotide form, the sequence is TGTGCCAGCAGTGCTAGGGGGCGAACGAACGGGGAGCTGTTTTTT.